Sequencing of this T cell receptor beta chain was carried out in a study of T-cell memory formation after mild COVID-19. Study summary: Each donor largely had its own TCR clusters.

TCR alpha and TCR beta cDNA libraries carrying sample barcodes and UMIs were produced by 5'RACE using constant-segment primers. MiXCR, run by TCRdb on the 5' RACE reads, gives a single entry per CDR3 protein. This table has 450,000 or so distinct CDR3 sequences, about 23% appearing once. Study-wide results and caveats: Clones that shrank (day 15 to 85) were balanced CD4/CD8, whereas later expanders leaned CD4+.

This clonotype has more than one count but fewer than ten. Its antigen is unidentified. Germline V CDR1 and CDR2: SEHNR, FQNEAQ (reference sequence). Between the trimmed V and J ends, which lost 4 bases and 9 bases, there was a span of 10 bases. The CDR3 sequence is 12 residues long. Sequencing was done on a sample of PBMCs or a T cell subset sorted from them (not recorded which). This TCR was recovered from an adult woman who had mild COVID-19 (a few samples of this study predate the infection). Cell type and time point are not known. The rearrangement joins TRBV7-9 to TRBJ1-5; D is ambiguous. The CDR3 coding sequence is TGTGCCAGCAGCTCTGCTGGGATGCCCCAGCATTTT. It is translated as CASSSAGMPQHF.